A single count supports the clone carrying this TCR beta chain. How the authors handled the data: Cell counts per sample came from amplifying reference gene primers. Libraries were prepared by immunoSEQ multiplex PCR; TCRdb keeps only in-frame clonotypes and omits some of them. The V and J calls and clone size were taken over from that table, and D and trimming were inferred from the DNA. The sample consists of about 89,000 clones, about 95% of them appearing once. This entry belongs to a study of blood T cell repertoires in COVID-19. Study-level information: PBMCs, B-cell-depleted T cells, or T cells provided the cDNA or gDNA that made up the material.

This CDR3 region has 18 residues. Trimming shortened V by 1 base and J by 0 bases, and 13 bases separated the two germline ends. Per the germline V gene, CDR1 is KGHSH and CDR2 is LQKENI. Source material: peripheral blood. The receptor was isolated from a human donor with active COVID-19. The donor label of this sample is uncertain. The rearrangement uses TRBV18 and TRBJ2-6; no firm D call. The CDR3 coding sequence is TGTGCCAGCTCACCACTGAACAGCCTAAACTCTGGGGCCAACGTCCTGACTTTC. It codes for CASSPLNSLNSGANVLTF. Looking up the rest from reference TRBV18 and TRBJ2-6 gives the full variable domain: NAGVMQNPRHLVRRRGQEARLRCSPMKGHSHVYWYRQLPEEGLKFMVYLQKENIIDESGMPKERFSAEFPKEGPSILRIQQVVRGDSAAYFCASSPLNSLNSGANVLTFGAGSRLTVL.